These 21 T cell receptor beta chains share one sample of origin, sequenced in a study of T-cell reconstitution after alpha-beta-depleted transplantation in children. Preparation of the TCRbeta library used unique molecular identifiers. TCRdb re-called the PCR reads through MiXCR, storing one row per CDR3 protein. The table has around 45,000 distinct CDR3 sequences, around 50% seen once; the top ten hold less than 45%. The specimen was peripheral blood, collected before TCRalphabeta/CD19-depleted stem cell transplant. The source of these receptors is a boy in the first two years of life with SCID, due to receive a stem cell transplant.

This clonotype occurred a few times. CDR3 sequence: CSASTTGDRNEQFF. The CDR3, as DNA: TGCAGTGCTAGTACTACAGGGGATAGGAATGAGCAGTTCTTC. J is TRBJ2-1 and V is TRBV20-1, with TRBD1 matching 7 bases. CDR1 DFQATT and CDR2 SNEGSKA come from the germline V gene (reference sequence). The CDR3 contains 14 residues. The trim removed 3 bases at V and 7 bases at J, leaving 9 bases unmatched.

The chain couples TRBV7-2 to TRBJ2-1, with D possibly being TRBD1 (5 bases). Germline assignment: CDR1 SGHTA and CDR2 FQGNSA. This CDR3 is 17 amino acids long. With 0 bases removed from V and 1 base from J, the gap between germline ends came to 13 bases. The CDR3 sequence is CASSLAGQLRSYNEQFF. DNA for the CDR3: TGTGCCAGCAGCTTAGCGGGGCAGCTTCGGTCCTACAATGAGCAGTTCTTC. The full variable domain, rest sourced from reference TRBV7-2 and TRBJ2-1, is GAGVSQSPSNKVTEKGKDVELRCDPISGHTALYWYRQSLGQGLEFLIYFQGNSAPDKSGLPSDRFSAERTGGSVSTLTIQRTQQEDSAVYLCASSLAGQLRSYNEQFFGPGTRLTVL.

This clonotype was counted a few times. V is TRBV7-2 and J is TRBJ2-1, with 10 bases identical to TRBD2. The CDR3 loop spans 16 amino acids. Trimming removed 5 bases from V and 10 bases from J; junction bases left unmatched: 14. Germline loops: CDR1 SGHTA, CDR2 FQGNSA. The CDR3 reads CASSRGLAGAEGEQFF. CDR3 nucleotides: TGTGCCAGCAGCCGGGGGCTAGCGGGGGCCGAGGGGGAGCAGTTCTTC. The entire variable domain, with the rest obtained from reference TRBV7-2 and TRBJ2-1, is as follows: GAGVSQSPSNKVTEKGKDVELRCDPISGHTALYWYRQSLGQGLEFLIYFQGNSAPDKSGLPSDRFSAERTGGSVSTLTIQRTQQEDSAVYLCASSRGLAGAEGEQFFGPGTRLTVL.

The chain links TRBV12-3 or TRBV12-4 to TRBJ2-7; possible D gene TRBD1, 5 bases. The CDR3 contains 15 residues. V was cut by 3 bases and J by 1 base, with 13 bases left in between. The CDR3 DNA reads as TGTGCCAGCAGTTTCGAAGCAGACAGTTCCTACGAGCAGTACTTC. Translated, it gives CASSFEADSSYEQYF.

The chain joins TRBV7-7 to TRBJ2-3; TRBD2 aligns across 7 bases. J was trimmed by 5 bases and V by 2 bases; bases with no gene match: 4. Germline V gene data show CDR1 as SSHAT and CDR2 as FNYEAQ (reference sequence). CDR3 length: 14 residues. The CDR3 sequence is CASSLSGGGDTQYF. The CDR3 DNA follows: TGTGCCAGCAGCTTAAGTGGCGGGGGAGATACGCAGTATTTT.

This sequence joins TRBV12-3 or TRBV12-4 and TRBJ1-4, with D hard to call. This CDR3 is built from 16 residues. The V and J ends lost 8 bases and 0 bases respectively, with 16 bases between them. CDR3 DNA: TGTGCCAGCCGCAGGAAATACGGGGCAACTAATGAAAAACTGTTTTTT. Encoded protein: CASRRKYGATNEKLFF.

This clonotype turned up a few times. The germline gene is not matched at one end of the junction; a read error may be the cause. The CDR3 loop reads CASRPLETNTGDLFF. CDR3 bases: TGTGCCAGCAGGCCCCTAGAGACGAACACCGGGGATCTGTTTTTT. This chain links TRBV11-2 with TRBJ2-2; weak D call: TRBD2 (5 bases). Germline loops: CDR1 SGHAT, CDR2 FQNNGV. This CDR3 region has 15 residues.

The chain is built from TRBV6-1 and TRBJ2-3; D might be TRBD2 (7 bases). V was pared by 5 bases and J by 9 bases, with 18 bases between. The germline gives CDR1 MNHNS, CDR2 SASEGT. The CDR3 runs to 14 residues. CDR3 bases: TGTGCCAGCAGTCTCCCTGGGGGGGGCGGCACGCAGTATTTT. This translates into CASSLPGGGGTQYF.

The rearrangement joins TRBV20-1 to TRBJ1-5; no firm D call. Trimming took 6 bases from V and 0 from J, leaving 6 bases between them. The CDR3 contains 12 residues. From germline, CDR1 is DFQATT and CDR2 SNEGSKA (reference sequence). In DNA, the CDR3 is TGCAGTGCCAAGTATAGCAATCAGCCCCAGCATTTT. Its protein product is CSAKYSNQPQHF.

The V gene is TRBV14, the J gene TRBJ2-7; a possible D gene is TRBD2 (6 bases). The CDR3 is 13 residues long. Deletions cut 4 bases from V and 5 bases from J, with 12 bases between. The germline CDR1 and CDR2 sequences are SGHDN and FVKESK. The CDR3 DNA follows: TGTGCCAGCAGCCCGGGGACTGCCGACGAGCAGTACTTC. Its translation is CASSPGTADEQYF.

The chain uses TRBV7-9 and TRBJ2-5, with D possibly matching TRBD2 (7 bases). Germline-derived CDR1 and CDR2 are SEHNR and FQNEAQ (reference sequence). Trimming removed 3 bases from V and 5 bases from J, with 16 bases in between. The CDR3 length is 15 residues. The CDR3 coding sequence is TGTGCCAGCAGCTTTCTGACGGGGGGCGGGGAGACCCAGTACTTC. It encodes CASSFLTGGGETQYF.

The chain links TRBV11-3 to TRBJ2-1; TRBD2 matches at 9 bases. The trim removed 4 bases at V and 2 bases at J, leaving 3 bases unmatched. Germline lookup yields CDR1 SGHNT and CDR2 YENEEA. This CDR3 comprises 15 residues. The CDR3 region is CASSSRGGAYNEQFF. The CDR3 nucleotides are TGTGCCAGCAGCTCGCGGGGGGGCGCCTACAATGAGCAGTTCTTC.

The gene calls are TRBV29-1 and TRBJ1-2; possibly TRBD1 for D (5 bases). The CDR3 runs to 12 residues. Germline V gene data show CDR1 as SQVTM and CDR2 as ANQGSEA. V was clipped by 3 bases and J by 4 bases, with 9 bases between them. This CDR3 is CSVEEGPYGYTF. The CDR3 DNA is TGCAGCGTTGAGGAGGGACCCTATGGCTACACCTTC.

This clonotype has just a few counts. J is TRBJ2-5 and V is TRBV13; 11 positions match TRBD2. The CDR3 is made up of 14 amino acids. Germline loops: CDR1 PRHDT, CDR2 FYEKMQ (reference sequence). V was pared by 6 bases and J by 6 bases, with 6 bases of the junction left unmatched. CDR3 nucleotides: TGTGCCAGCAGTCCTAGCGGGGGGTTCCAGACCCAGTACTTC. It encodes CASSPSGGFQTQYF.

This rearrangement joins TRBV7-2 to TRBJ1-5; D gene uncertain. The CDR3 sequence is 13 residues long. Germline values: CDR1 SGHTA, CDR2 FQGNSA. With 0 bases removed from V and 6 bases from J, the gap between germline ends came to 6 bases. CDR3 DNA sequence: TGTGCCAGCAGCTTAGCGCTCGGTCAGCCCCAGCATTTT. The encoded protein is CASSLALGQPQHF.

The chain uses TRBV7-3 and TRBJ1-6; 8 bases agree with TRBD1. J lost 5 bases, V lost 6 bases, and 6 bases had no gene match. CDR3 length equals 15 residues. Germline assignment: CDR1 SGHTA and CDR2 FQGTGA. In DNA, the CDR3 is TGTGCCAGCAGACTGGACAGGGCGCATAATTCACCCCTCCACTTT. The encoded protein is CASRLDRAHNSPLHF.

This clonotype was counted between two and nine times. V is TRBV7-6 and J is TRBJ1-1, with 9 bases aligning to TRBD1. CDR3 length equals 14 residues. Losses at the gene ends were 5 bases for V and 5 bases for J; bases not matched to a gene: 6. Germline V gives CDR1 SGHVS, CDR2 FNYEAQ. The CDR3 region has the DNA TGTGCCAGCAGCGACCGACAGGGGGGGACTGAAGCTTTCTTT. Translated, it gives CASSDRQGGTEAFF.

A few counts support this clonotype. The V gene is TRBV20-1, the J gene TRBJ2-1, with D possibly being TRBD2 (6 bases). Trimming cost V 3 bases and J 0 bases, with 12 bases left between them. This CDR3 has 15 residues. The germline gives CDR1 DFQATT, CDR2 SNEGSKA (reference sequence). The CDR3 loop is CSASRDLTSYNEQFF. For the CDR3, the DNA is TGCAGTGCTAGCCGGGACTTGACCTCCTACAATGAGCAGTTCTTC.

There are a few counts of this clonotype. The J gene is TRBJ2-2, the V gene TRBV5-1, with 8 bases aligning to TRBD1. Unmatched junction bases numbered 3, after V lost 7 bases and J lost 1 base. The CDR3 length is 14 residues. CDR1 is SGHRS, CDR2 YFSETQ, per germline. CDR3: CASRQGMNTGELFF. The CDR3 DNA sequence: TGCGCCAGCCGACAGGGGATGAACACCGGGGAGCTGTTTTTT.

This clonotype has just a few counts. The chain combines TRBV7-6 with TRBJ2-3; D is tentatively TRBD1 or TRBD2 (6 bases each). This CDR3 is 18 amino acids long. Germline values: CDR1 SGHVS, CDR2 FNYEAQ. The V end lost 6 bases, the J end lost 2 bases, and 24 bases lay between the germline ends. The CDR3 region is CASSLTQEEGEYTDTQYF. CDR3 in DNA: TGTGCCAGCAGTCTCACTCAAGAGGAGGGGGAGTACACAGATACGCAGTATTTT.

This clonotype has only a few counts. J is TRBJ1-1 and V is TRBV29-1; D is possibly TRBD1 (6 bases). There are 13 residues in the CDR3. With 7 bases removed from V and 1 base from J, the gap between germline ends came to 13 bases. Germline V gene data show CDR1 as SQVTM and CDR2 as ANQGSEA. CDR3 in amino acids: CSANRATNTEAFF. CDR3 nucleotides: TGCAGCGCTAACAGGGCAACGAACACTGAAGCTTTCTTT.